Listed below are T cell receptor beta chains from one sample, sequenced in a study of shared clonotypes between healthy human individuals. TCRdb's table, derived via immunoSEQ multiplex PCR, lists solely in-frame clones and lacks some. This sample has about 2.3 million clones, with 80% to 95% found just once. The material sequenced was naive CD4+ T cells from PBMCs. All receptors come from a man aged 18 to 30 in good health. Some clones in this sample may be carry-over from other donors' samples. Both conserved end residues are part of each CDR3. The D gene is left open where the match is weak. Size is stated for part of the rows, as once, few or many counts, or as a class when the clone is expanded.

D	size	V	J	CDR3	DNA
TRBD2	.	TRBV7-3	TRBJ2-1	CASSSTSGRRSYNEQFF	TGTGCCAGCAGCTCGACTAGCGGGAGGCGGTCCTACAATGAGCAGTTCTTC
TRBD1	.	TRBV28	TRBJ2-1	CASSLRIGGVEQFF	TGTGCCAGCAGTTTACGGATAGGGGGCGTTGAGCAGTTCTTC
TRBD1	.	TRBV28	TRBJ1-5	CASSRTGGGGQPQHF	TGTGCCAGCAGTCGGACAGGAGGAGGTGGTCAGCCCCAGCATTTT
.	.	TRBV9	TRBJ2-1	CASSVESGTRANEQFF	TGTGCCAGCAGCGTAGAATCCGGCACCCGGGCCAATGAGCAGTTCTTC
TRBD2	.	TRBV11-2	TRBJ2-7	CASSLVRTSGNEQYF	TGTGCCAGCAGCTTAGTTCGGACTAGCGGGAACGAGCAGTACTTC
.	.	TRBV28	TRBJ1-5	CASNYGNQPQHF	TGTGCCTCTAATTACGGGAATCAGCCCCAGCATTTT
.	.	TRBV11-2	TRBJ2-5	CASSLLRSQETQYF	TGTGCCAGCAGCTTACTGAGGAGTCAAGAGACCCAGTACTTC
.	.	TRBV7-8	TRBJ2-1	CASRPTVAKANEQFF	TGTGCCAGCAGGCCTACGGTAGCTAAAGCCAATGAGCAGTTCTTC
.	.	TRBV6-4	TRBJ1-5	CASSRDRNQPQHF	TGTGCCAGCAGCCGGGACCGCAATCAGCCCCAGCATTTT
TRBD2	.	TRBV28	TRBJ2-7	CASSPGREYEQYF	TGTGCCAGCAGTCCCGGGAGGGAATACGAGCAGTACTTC
.	.	TRBV9	TRBJ2-2	CASSVQGGTGELFF	TGTGCCAGCAGCGTCCAGGGTGGCACCGGGGAGCTGTTTTTT
TRBD2	.	TRBV28	TRBJ2-7	CASRNLAGYYEQYF	TGTGCCAGCAGGAACCTAGCGGGGTACTACGAGCAGTACTTC
TRBD2	.	TRBV5-1	TRBJ2-7	CASSLGVGLAGPYEQYF	TGCGCCAGCAGCTTGGGGGTTGGGCTAGCGGGACCTTACGAGCAGTACTTC
TRBD1	.	TRBV27	TRBJ2-7	CASSLRDRTYEQYF	TGTGCCAGCAGTTTAAGGGACAGGACCTACGAGCAGTACTTC
.	.	TRBV27	TRBJ2-6	CASSPYPRKVGANVLTF	TGTGCCAGCAGTCCATACCCTCGGAAAGTTGGGGCCAACGTCCTGACTTTC
.	.	TRBV30	TRBJ1-4	CAWRGSFNEKLFF	TGTGCCTGGAGGGGGAGCTTTAATGAAAAACTGTTTTTT
.	.	TRBV29-1	TRBJ2-5	CSVEDLQADTQYF	TGCAGCGTTGAAGATTTGCAGGCGGATACCCAGTACTTC
TRBD1	once	TRBV4-2	TRBJ1-4	CASSQEGGTGTGEKLFF	TGTGCCAGCAGCCAAGAAGGGGGGACAGGGACGGGGGAAAAACTGTTTTTT
.	.	TRBV30	TRBJ1-5	CAWRGTSNQPQHF	TGTGCCTGGCGCGGGACTAGCAATCAGCCCCAGCATTTT
.	.	TRBV11-2	TRBJ2-7	CASSLGLTTYEQYF	TGTGCCAGCAGCTTGGGACTTACCACCTACGAGCAGTACTTC
.	.	TRBV5-5	TRBJ2-7	CASTLQPYEQYF	TGTGCCAGCACCTTGCAACCCTACGAGCAGTACTTC
.	.	TRBV19	TRBJ2-6	CASTGVISGANVLTF	TGTGCCAGTACAGGGGTAATCTCTGGGGCCAACGTCCTGACTTTC
.	.	TRBV7-2	TRBJ2-7	CASSLRAGPTYEQYF	TGTGCCAGCAGCTTAAGGGCGGGCCCAACCTACGAGCAGTACTTC
TRBD1	.	TRBV4-3	TRBJ2-7	CASSPGDRAPYEQYF	TGCGCCAGCAGCCCCGGGGACAGGGCCCCCTACGAGCAGTACTTC
.	.	TRBV19	TRBJ2-1	CASSIAGRESDEQFF	TGTGCCAGTAGTATAGCCGGCAGGGAAAGTGATGAGCAGTTCTTC
TRBD1	.	TRBV30	TRBJ2-7	CAWSGGTGMEEQYF	TGTGCCTGGAGCGGGGGGACAGGGATGGAGGAGCAGTACTTC
.	.	TRBV5-1	TRBJ2-5	CASSLGTAPPGGETQYF	TGCGCCAGCAGCTTGGGGACAGCCCCGCCCGGGGGGGAGACCCAGTACTTC
.	.	TRBV5-5	TRBJ1-5	CASTPRGGGDQPQHF	TGTGCCAGCACCCCTAGGGGGGGTGGGGATCAGCCCCAGCATTTT
TRBD2	.	TRBV5-1	TRBJ2-2	CASSLGASGNTGELFF	TGCGCCAGCAGCTTGGGTGCTAGCGGGAACACCGGGGAGCTGTTTTTT
TRBD1	.	TRBV27	TRBJ1-3	CASSPYPLGTGEGGNTIYF	TGTGCCAGCAGTCCCTACCCACTCGGGACAGGGGAGGGGGGAAACACCATATATTTT
TRBD2	.	TRBV4-1	TRBJ2-2	CASSTRTSGRAGTGELFF	TGCGCCAGCAGCACCCGGACTAGCGGGAGGGCCGGCACCGGGGAGCTGTTTTTT
.	once	TRBV5-1	TRBJ2-7	CASSFGWDRTASYEQYF	TGCGCCAGCAGCTTTGGCTGGGACCGGACAGCCTCCTACGAGCAGTACTTC
.	.	TRBV5-1	TRBJ2-7	CASRASPGSNEQYF	TGCGCCAGCAGGGCGTCTCCGGGAAGCAACGAGCAGTACTTC
TRBD1	.	TRBV7-9	TRBJ2-7	CAATGDGYEQYF	TGTGCCGCTACAGGGGACGGCTACGAGCAGTACTTC
.	.	TRBV5-1	TRBJ1-4	CASSTGLPNEKLFF	TGCGCCAGCAGCACCGGATTGCCTAATGAAAAACTGTTTTTT
.	.	TRBV19	TRBJ1-3	CASSGDSGNTIYF	TGTGCCAGTAGTGGAGACTCTGGAAACACCATATATTTT
.	.	TRBV2	TRBJ1-3	CASTIESLPHSGNTIYF	TGTGCCAGCACTATTGAGTCCCTTCCTCACTCTGGAAACACCATATATTTT
TRBD1	.	TRBV7-2	TRBJ1-4	CATKQGGQSNEKLFF	TGTGCCACCAAACAGGGGGGGCAGTCTAATGAAAAACTGTTTTTT
TRBD1	.	TRBV9	TRBJ1-2	CASSPDPWEGAGYTF	TGTGCCAGCAGCCCTGACCCGTGGGAGGGGGCTGGCTACACCTTC
.	.	TRBV4-2	TRBJ1-1	CASSQTLRGETEAFF	TGTGCCAGCAGCCAAACTCTCCGGGGAGAGACTGAAGCTTTCTTT
.	.	TRBV7-8	TRBJ2-2	CASSLVGGIGELFF	TGTGCCAGCAGCTTAGTAGGGGGGATCGGGGAGCTGTTTTTT
.	.	TRBV5-1	TRBJ2-1	CASSLRLAEGVAQFF	TGCGCCAGCAGCTTGCGGCTAGCGGAGGGGGTCGCCCAGTTCTTC
.	.	TRBV5-1	TRBJ2-2	CASSLQGANTGELFF	TGCGCCAGCAGCTTACAGGGTGCGAACACCGGGGAGCTGTTTTTT
.	.	TRBV9	TRBJ1-1	CASSVGPFGTEAFF	TGTGCCAGCAGCGTAGGTCCGTTTGGGACTGAAGCTTTCTTT
.	.	TRBV18	TRBJ2-3	CASSRDAADTQYF	TGTGCCAGCTCGCGCGACGCGGCAGATACGCAGTATTTT
TRBD1	few	TRBV2	TRBJ1-4	CASRDRDEKLFF	TGTGCCAGCAGGGACAGGGATGAAAAACTGTTTTTT
TRBD2	.	TRBV4-2	TRBJ2-2	CASSRAGEGNTGELFF	TGTGCCAGCAGCCGGGCGGGAGAGGGAAACACCGGGGAGCTGTTTTTT
TRBD2	.	TRBV9	TRBJ2-5	CASSVAVTSGQETQYF	TGTGCCAGCAGCGTAGCCGTGACTAGCGGCCAAGAGACCCAGTACTTC
TRBD2	.	TRBV9	TRBJ2-1	CASSVRGGVSEQFF	TGTGCCAGCAGCGTGAGGGGAGGGGTCTCAGAGCAGTTCTTC
.	.	TRBV9	TRBJ1-2	CASSVSNVGPVYGYTF	TGTGCCAGCAGCGTAAGTAACGTCGGACCGGTCTATGGCTACACCTTC
.	.	TRBV5-1	TRBJ2-7	CASSPGLSSYEQYF	TGCGCCAGCAGCCCGGGACTCAGCTCCTACGAGCAGTACTTC
TRBD1	.	TRBV19	TRBJ1-1	CASSIHFGTGMFEAFF	TGTGCCAGTAGTATCCATTTCGGGACAGGGATGTTTGAAGCTTTCTTT
TRBD1	.	TRBV9	TRBJ2-7	CASSRGQGAYEQYF	TGTGCCAGCAGCAGAGGACAGGGGGCGTACGAGCAGTACTTC
.	.	TRBV7-2	TRBJ2-7	CASSLARGLNYEQYF	TGTGCCAGCAGCTTAGCGAGGGGTTTGAACTACGAGCAGTACTTC
.	.	TRBV10-3	TRBJ2-6	CAISPRGSTRSGANVLTF	TGTGCCATCAGTCCCAGGGGAAGCACCCGCTCTGGGGCCAACGTCCTGACTTTC
.	.	TRBV5-4	TRBJ2-7	CASSLAAGAHSYEQYF	TGTGCCAGCAGCTTGGCGGCAGGTGCGCACTCCTACGAGCAGTACTTC
TRBD1	.	TRBV7-7	TRBJ2-2	CASSLNLGTGDTGELFF	TGTGCCAGCAGCTTAAATCTTGGGACAGGGGACACCGGGGAGCTGTTTTTT